The rows below give T cell receptor beta chains drawn from one sample of a study of blood T cell repertoires in COVID-19. Measured with immunoSEQ multiplex PCR; TCRdb has only the in-frame clones, and not every one. This sample carries roughly 250,000 clones, approximately 90% of them seen once, and the ten largest clones take around 1.3%. Sequencing input: PBMCs or T cells enriched from blood (not recorded which). All receptors derive from a middle-aged woman with acute COVID-19. Each CDR3 is given with its conserved first and last residue. D genes are given only for firm matches.

j_call: TRBJ1-4; d_call: NA; v_call: TRBV27; cdr3_nt: TGTGCCAGCAGTCCCCTGGGCGCAGGGTCTAATGAAAAACTGTTTTTT; cdr3_aa: CASSPLGAGSNEKLFF
j_call: TRBJ2-1; d_call: TRBD2; v_call: TRBV28; cdr3_nt: TGTGCCAGCACCCAACTAGCGGGAGCCTACAATGAGCAGTTCTTC; cdr3_aa: CASTQLAGAYNEQFF
j_call: TRBJ1-4; d_call: NA; v_call: TRBV30; cdr3_nt: TGTGCCTGGAAGGGAGGGAATGAAAAACTGTTTTTT; cdr3_aa: CAWKGGNEKLFF
j_call: TRBJ2-1; d_call: TRBD2; v_call: TRBV29-1; cdr3_nt: TGCAGCGTTTCCTTAGCGGGCCCAATATCCTACAATGAGCAGTTCTTC; cdr3_aa: CSVSLAGPISYNEQFF
j_call: TRBJ2-5; d_call: NA; v_call: TRBV24-1; cdr3_nt: TGTGCCACCAGTGATTTCTCGGAGACCCAGTACTTC; cdr3_aa: CATSDFSETQYF
j_call: TRBJ2-2; d_call: NA; v_call: TRBV2; cdr3_nt: TGTGCCAGCAGTGGACTAGGGCCCGGGGAGCTGTTTTTT; cdr3_aa: CASSGLGPGELFF
j_call: TRBJ1-1; d_call: TRBD1; v_call: TRBV10-2; cdr3_nt: TGCGCCAGCATCCCGACAGGGGCGAACACTGAAGCTTTCTTT; cdr3_aa: CASIPTGANTEAFF
j_call: TRBJ1-3; d_call: NA; v_call: TRBV9; cdr3_nt: TGTGCCAGCAGCGTATTGGGTTCGGAGCACACCATATATTTT; cdr3_aa: CASSVLGSEHTIYF
j_call: TRBJ2-4; d_call: TRBD1; v_call: TRBV12-3/TRBV12-4; cdr3_nt: TGTGCCAGCAGCTCGGGACAGGGAAACATTCAGTACTTC; cdr3_aa: CASSSGQGNIQYF
j_call: TRBJ2-1; d_call: TRBD2; v_call: TRBV11-2; cdr3_nt: TGTGCCAGCAGCCCCCCTAGCGGGAGGGTCGATGAGCAGTTCTTC; cdr3_aa: CASSPPSGRVDEQFF